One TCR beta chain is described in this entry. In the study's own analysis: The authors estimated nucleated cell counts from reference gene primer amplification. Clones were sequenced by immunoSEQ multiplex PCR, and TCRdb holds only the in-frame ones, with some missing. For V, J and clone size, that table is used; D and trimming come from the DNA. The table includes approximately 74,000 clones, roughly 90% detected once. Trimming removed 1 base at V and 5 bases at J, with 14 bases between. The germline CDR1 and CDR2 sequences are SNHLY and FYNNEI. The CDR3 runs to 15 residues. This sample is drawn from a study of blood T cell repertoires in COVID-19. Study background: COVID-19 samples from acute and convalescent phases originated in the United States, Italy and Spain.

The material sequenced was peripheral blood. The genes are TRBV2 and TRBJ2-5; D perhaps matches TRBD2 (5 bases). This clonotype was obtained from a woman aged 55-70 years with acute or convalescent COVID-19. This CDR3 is CASSEGLGRSETQYF. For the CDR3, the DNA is TGTGCCAGCAGTGAAGGGTTGGGGAGAAGTGAGACCCAGTACTTC.